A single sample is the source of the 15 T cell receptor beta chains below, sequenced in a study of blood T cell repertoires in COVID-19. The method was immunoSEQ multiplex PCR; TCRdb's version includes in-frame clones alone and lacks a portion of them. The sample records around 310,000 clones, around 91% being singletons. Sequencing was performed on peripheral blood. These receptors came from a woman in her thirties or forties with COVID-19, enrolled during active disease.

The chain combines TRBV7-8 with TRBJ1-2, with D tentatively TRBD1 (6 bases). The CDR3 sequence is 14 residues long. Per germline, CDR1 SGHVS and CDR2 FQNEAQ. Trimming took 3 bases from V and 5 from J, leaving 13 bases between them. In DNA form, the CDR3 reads TGTGCCAGCAGCTTTCGGACAGATTCTTATGGCTACACCTTC. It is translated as CASSFRTDSYGYTF. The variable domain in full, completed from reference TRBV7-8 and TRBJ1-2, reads GAGVSQSPRYKVAKRGQDVALRCDPISGHVSLFWYQQALGQGPEFLTYFQNEAQLDKSGLPSDRFFAERPEGSVSTLKIQRTQQEDSAVYLCASSFRTDSYGYTFGSGTRLTVV.

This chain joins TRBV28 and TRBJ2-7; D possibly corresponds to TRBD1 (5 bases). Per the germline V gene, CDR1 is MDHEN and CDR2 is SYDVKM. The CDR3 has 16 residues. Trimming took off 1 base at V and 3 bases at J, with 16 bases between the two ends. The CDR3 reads CASSLSPRVGRYEQYF. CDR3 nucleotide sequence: TGTGCCAGCAGTTTATCCCCCAGGGTCGGTCGCTACGAGCAGTACTTC.

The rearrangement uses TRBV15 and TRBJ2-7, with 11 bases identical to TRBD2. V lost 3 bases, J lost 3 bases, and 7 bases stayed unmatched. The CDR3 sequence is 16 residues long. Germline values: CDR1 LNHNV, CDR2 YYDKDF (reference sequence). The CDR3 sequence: CATSSTSGGNLYEQYF. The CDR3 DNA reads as TGTGCCACCAGCAGCACTAGCGGGGGTAACCTCTACGAGCAGTACTTC.

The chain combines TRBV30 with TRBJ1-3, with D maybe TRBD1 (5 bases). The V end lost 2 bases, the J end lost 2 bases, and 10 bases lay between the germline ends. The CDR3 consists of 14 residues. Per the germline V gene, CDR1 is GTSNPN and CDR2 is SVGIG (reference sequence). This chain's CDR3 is CAWSPTAAGNTIYF. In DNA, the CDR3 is TGTGCCTGGAGTCCGACAGCTGCTGGAAACACCATATATTTT.

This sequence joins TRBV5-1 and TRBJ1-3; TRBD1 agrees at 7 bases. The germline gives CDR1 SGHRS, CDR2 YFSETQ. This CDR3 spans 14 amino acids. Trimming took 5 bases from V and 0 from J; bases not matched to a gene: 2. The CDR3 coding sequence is TGCGCCAGCAGTACAGGGGACTCTGGAAACACCATATATTTT. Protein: CASSTGDSGNTIYF. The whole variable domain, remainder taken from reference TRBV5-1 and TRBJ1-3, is KAGVTQTPRYLIKTRGQQVTLSCSPISGHRSVSWYQQTPGQGLQFLFEYFSETQRNKGNFPGRFSGRQFSNSRSEMNVSTLELGDSALYLCASSTGDSGNTIYFGEGSWLTVV.

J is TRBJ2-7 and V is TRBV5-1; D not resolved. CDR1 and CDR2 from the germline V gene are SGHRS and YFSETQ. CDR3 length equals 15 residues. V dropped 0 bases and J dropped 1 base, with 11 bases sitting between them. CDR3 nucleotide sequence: TGCGCCAGCAGCTTGGGTTCTACTTATTCCTACGAGCAGTACTTC. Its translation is CASSLGSTYSYEQYF.

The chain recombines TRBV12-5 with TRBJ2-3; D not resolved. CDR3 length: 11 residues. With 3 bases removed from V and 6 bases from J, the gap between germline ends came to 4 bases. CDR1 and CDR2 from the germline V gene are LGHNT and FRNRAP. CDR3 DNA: TGTGCTAGTGGTTTCAGGGATACGCAGTATTTT. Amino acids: CASGFRDTQYF.

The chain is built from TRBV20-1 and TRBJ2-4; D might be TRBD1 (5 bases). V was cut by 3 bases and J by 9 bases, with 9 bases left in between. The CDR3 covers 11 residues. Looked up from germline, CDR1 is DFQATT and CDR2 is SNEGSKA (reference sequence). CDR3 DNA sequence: TGCAGTGCTAGGGGGCCCGGCATTCAGTACTTC. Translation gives CSARGPGIQYF.

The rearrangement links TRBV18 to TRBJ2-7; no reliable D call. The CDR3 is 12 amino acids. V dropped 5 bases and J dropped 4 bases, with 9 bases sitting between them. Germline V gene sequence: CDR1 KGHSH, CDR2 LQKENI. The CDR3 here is CASSSQAYEQYF. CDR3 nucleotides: TGTGCCAGCTCATCTCAGGCTTACGAGCAGTACTTC.

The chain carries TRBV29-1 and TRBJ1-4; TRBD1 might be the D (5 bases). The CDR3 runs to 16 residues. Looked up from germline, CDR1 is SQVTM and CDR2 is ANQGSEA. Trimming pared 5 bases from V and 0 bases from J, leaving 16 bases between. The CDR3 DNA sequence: TGCAGCGTTCTCTTTGGGGGGTGGCCAACTAATGAAAAACTGTTTTTT. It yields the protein CSVLFGGWPTNEKLFF. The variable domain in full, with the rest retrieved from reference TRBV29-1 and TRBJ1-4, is SAVISQKPSRDICQRGTSLTIQCQVDSQVTMMFWYRQQPGQSLTLIATANQGSEATYESGFVIDKFPISRPNLTFSTLTVSNMSPEDSSIYLCSVLFGGWPTNEKLFFGSGTQLSVL.

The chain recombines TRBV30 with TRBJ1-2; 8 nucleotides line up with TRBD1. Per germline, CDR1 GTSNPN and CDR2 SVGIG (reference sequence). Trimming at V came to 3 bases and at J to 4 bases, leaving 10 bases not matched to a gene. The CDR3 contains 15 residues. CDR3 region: CAWRATGVLTYGYTF. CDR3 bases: TGTGCCTGGAGAGCGACAGGGGTTCTTACCTATGGCTACACCTTC.

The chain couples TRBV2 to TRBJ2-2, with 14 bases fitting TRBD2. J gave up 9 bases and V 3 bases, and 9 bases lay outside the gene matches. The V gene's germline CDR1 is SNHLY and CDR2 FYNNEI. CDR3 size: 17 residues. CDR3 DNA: TGTGCCAGCAGTGAGGTACCGGGACTAGCGGGGGCATGGGAGCTGTTTTTT. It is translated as CASSEVPGLAGAWELFF.

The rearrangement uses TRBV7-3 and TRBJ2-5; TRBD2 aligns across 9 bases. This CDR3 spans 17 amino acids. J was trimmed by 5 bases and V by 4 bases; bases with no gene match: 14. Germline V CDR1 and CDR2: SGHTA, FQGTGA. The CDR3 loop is CASSYLGGGAPGETQYF. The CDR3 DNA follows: TGTGCCAGCAGCTACCTTGGCGGGGGGGCCCCTGGGGAGACCCAGTACTTC.

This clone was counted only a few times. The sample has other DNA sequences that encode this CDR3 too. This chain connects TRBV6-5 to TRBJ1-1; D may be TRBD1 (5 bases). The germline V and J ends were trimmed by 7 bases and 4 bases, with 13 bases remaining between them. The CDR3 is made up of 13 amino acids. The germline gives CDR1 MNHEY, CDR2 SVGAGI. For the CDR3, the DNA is TGTGCCAGCACCCCGGGGGGTGGCACTGAAGCTTTCTTT. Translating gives CASTPGGGTEAFF.

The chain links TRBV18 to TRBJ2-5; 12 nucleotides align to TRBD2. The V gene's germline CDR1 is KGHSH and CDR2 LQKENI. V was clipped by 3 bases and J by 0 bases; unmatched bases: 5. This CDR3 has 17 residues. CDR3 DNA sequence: TGTGCCAGCTCACCGCTTGGGACTAGCGGGCACCAAGAGACCCAGTACTTC. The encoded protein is CASSPLGTSGHQETQYF.